This T cell receptor beta chain was identified during a study of molecular identifiers for immune sequencing clone quantification. Study at large: In replicates, RNA taken from around 18,000 or 91,000 naive CD8 cells was divided five ways, and four portions underwent sequencing. Findings and limits, study-wide: Identical TCR molecules can share a barcode, and this sharing could underestimate highly expanded clone sizes.

MiXCR was run by TCRdb on the PCR reads, yielding one entry per CDR3 protein. The repertoire holds about half a million distinct CDR3 sequences, with roughly 25% as singletons. CDR1 is MNHEY and CDR2 is SVGAGI in the germline V gene. V lost 2 bases, J lost 6 bases, and 8 bases lay in between. CDR3 length: 13 residues. With 10%, 30% or 50% of RNA, about 17,000 to 1,100,000 naive CD8 T cells were sequenced. This clonotype was detected only a few times. What it recognizes is unknown. The chain links TRBV6-5 to TRBJ1-5; no clear D. The sequence came from a human donor in good health. Some libraries in this study had Jurkat cell RNA spiked in. The specimen was naive CD8+ T cells from blood, with Jurkat cell RNA spiked in. Subset defined: FACS-sorted CD8+CD4-CCR7+CD45RA+ naive T cells. The CDR3 DNA is TGTGCCAGCAGTTACGCCCAGTCTCAGCCCCAGCATTTT. Amino acid sequence: CASSYAQSQPQHF.